Shown below are 22 T cell receptor beta chains from a single sample sequenced in a study of shared clonotypes between healthy human individuals. Sequencing used immunoSEQ multiplex PCR; TCRdb keeps in-frame clones, though not all of them. Among approximately 2.1 million clones listed, over 85% were seen once. Source material: naive CD4+ T cells from PBMCs. Specified subset: CD45RA+ positively selected. The receptor source for this set is a man aged 18 to 35 in good health. Some clones in this sample may be carry-over from other donors' samples.

The chain joins TRBV6-5 to TRBJ1-4; 9 bases are shared with TRBD1. V lost 3 bases and J lost 5; bases outside the gene matches: 4. The CDR3 runs 15 residues. Germline V gene data show CDR1 as MNHEY and CDR2 as SVGAGI. CDR3 region: CASSYGQGRNEKLFF. DNA for the CDR3: TGTGCCAGCAGTTATGGACAGGGGCGAAATGAAAAACTGTTTTTT.

The genes are TRBV7-2 and TRBJ2-1; D perhaps matches TRBD2 (6 bases). Per germline, CDR1 SGHTA and CDR2 FQGNSA. The CDR3 contains 14 residues. The V end was cut by 3 bases, the J end by 8 bases, with 14 bases between. CDR3 in DNA: TGTGCCAGCAGCTTCCTCGGGACTTTCGATGAGCAGTTCTTC. It encodes CASSFLGTFDEQFF.

This chain joins TRBV30 and TRBJ1-1; D is possibly TRBD1 (5 bases). Germline values: CDR1 GTSNPN, CDR2 SVGIG (reference sequence). The CDR3 consists of 13 residues. V was cut by 4 bases and J by 1 base, with 10 bases left in between. CDR3 protein: CAWNGGWNTEAFF. DNA of the CDR3: TGTGCCTGGAACGGGGGTTGGAACACTGAAGCTTTCTTT.

The rearrangement uses TRBV28 and TRBJ2-2, with a possible D match to TRBD1 (6 bases). Trimming cost V 7 bases and J 1 base, with 10 bases left between them. Germline loops: CDR1 MDHEN, CDR2 SYDVKM. The CDR3 has 14 amino acids. Written as DNA, the CDR3 is TGTGCCAGCACTACACAGGGGAACACCGGGGAGCTGTTTTTT. Translated, it gives CASTTQGNTGELFF.

This clone was seen just once. The chain is built from TRBV5-5 and TRBJ1-1; a weak D match, TRBD1 (5 bases). Per germline, CDR1 SGHKS and CDR2 YYEKEE (reference sequence). Trimming removed 1 base from V and 2 bases from J, with 21 bases in between. The CDR3 contains 18 residues. The CDR3 spells CASSLIVSGPGRNTEAFF. In nucleotides, the CDR3 is TGTGCCAGCAGCTTGATCGTTTCAGGGCCGGGGAGAAACACTGAAGCTTTCTTT.

Regarding this clone: One end of the junction does not line up with germline, which may come from a read error. This chain links TRBV7-8 with TRBJ2-1; 13 bases line up with TRBD2. The CDR3 runs to 16 residues. In germline, CDR1 is SGHVS, CDR2 FQNEAQ. CDR3 bases: TGTGCCAGCAGCTCCACTAGCGGGAGGGCCTATAATGAGCAGTTCTTC. Its protein product is CASSSTSGRAYNEQFF.

The chain recombines TRBV27 with TRBJ1-6; perhaps TRBD1 as D (6 bases). In germline, CDR1 is MNHEY, CDR2 SMNVEV (reference sequence). The CDR3 length is 14 residues. Trimming left V 2 bases short and J 9 bases short, with 11 bases between. In DNA form, the CDR3 reads TGTGCCAGCAGTTTAGGGGGCTGGGGTTCACCCCTCCACTTT. Protein product: CASSLGGWGSPLHF.

V is TRBV4-1 and J is TRBJ2-3; 11 bases line up with TRBD2. This CDR3 is 16 amino acids long. After removal of 4 bases from V and 4 bases from J, the junction contained 7 bases not matched to a gene. Germline lookup yields CDR1 MGHRA and CDR2 YSYEKL. This CDR3 is CASSLLAGGPADTQYF. For the CDR3, the DNA is TGCGCCAGCAGCCTTTTAGCGGGAGGGCCCGCAGATACGCAGTATTTT.

The genes are TRBV19 and TRBJ2-2; possibly TRBD1 for D (6 bases). The germline gives CDR1 LNHDA, CDR2 SQIVND (reference sequence). The CDR3 has 15 amino acids. Trimming took 5 bases from V and 1 from J, leaving 11 bases between them. The chain's CDR3 is CASSARGRNTGELFF. The CDR3 DNA reads TGTGCCAGTAGTGCCAGGGGACGGAACACCGGGGAGCTGTTTTTT.

The chain couples TRBV5-4 to TRBJ1-3; D may be TRBD1 (5 bases). The CDR3 is 15 amino acids. In germline, CDR1 is SGHNT, CDR2 YYREEE (reference sequence). V was cut by 6 bases and J by 0 bases, with 13 bases left in between. The CDR3 is CASNIGASSGNTIYF. Here the CDR3 DNA reads TGTGCCAGCAACATTGGGGCATCCTCTGGAAACACCATATATTTT.

The rearrangement uses TRBV6-6 and TRBJ2-1; a possible D gene is TRBD2 (6 bases). The CDR3 contains 14 residues. In germline, CDR1 is MNHNY, CDR2 SVGAGI (reference sequence). V dropped 5 bases and J dropped 3 bases, with 11 bases sitting between them. CDR3: CASSRDGGYNEQFF. Written as DNA, the CDR3 is TGTGCCAGCAGTCGGGACGGGGGCTACAATGAGCAGTTCTTC.

This clone was recorded only once. V and J are TRBV5-1 and TRBJ2-3, with TRBD2 as a possible D gene (5 bases). Trimming took 0 bases from V and 2 from J, leaving 19 bases between them. The CDR3 extends over 18 amino acids. Germline V gene sequence: CDR1 SGHRS, CDR2 YFSETQ. CDR3 amino acids: CASSLGFPTSGTTDTQYF. The CDR3 DNA reads TGCGCCAGCAGCTTGGGGTTCCCGACGAGCGGAACCACAGATACGCAGTATTTT.

The chain is built from TRBV4-3 and TRBJ2-3; TRBD1 or TRBD2 may be the D gene (5 bases each). Between the trimmed V and J ends, which lost 1 base and 4 bases, there was a span of 24 bases. Germline V gives CDR1 LGHNA, CDR2 YSLEER. This CDR3 has 19 residues. The CDR3 is CASSQVKGPRDPTPDTQYF. DNA for the CDR3: TGCGCCAGCAGCCAAGTCAAGGGACCGAGGGACCCGACCCCAGATACGCAGTATTTT.

The chain is built from TRBV19 and TRBJ1-2, with D uncertain. V was shortened by 6 bases and J by 3 bases, with 14 bases between the two germline ends. CDR1 and CDR2 (germline): LNHDA, SQIVND (reference sequence). The CDR3 spans 14 residues. The DNA for the CDR3 is TGTGCCAGTAGGCCCGGGAGCTTGGACTATGGCTACACCTTC. Its protein product is CASRPGSLDYGYTF.

The chain joins TRBV2 to TRBJ2-1, with 7 bases identical to TRBD1. There are 15 residues in the CDR3. Germline-derived CDR1 and CDR2 are SNHLY and FYNNEI. With 7 bases clipped from V and 2 bases from J, the junction kept 8 bases outside the gene matches. This chain's CDR3 is CASIVGTDPYNEQFF. The CDR3 DNA sequence: TGTGCCAGCATCGTCGGGACAGACCCCTACAATGAGCAGTTCTTC.

The chain employs TRBV11-2 and TRBJ2-1; D is perhaps TRBD1 or TRBD2 (6 bases each). There are 15 residues in the CDR3. From germline, CDR1 is SGHAT and CDR2 FQNNGV. V lost 5 bases and J 5 bases, leaving 16 bases between the germline ends. CDR3 sequence: CASSGGQVAHNEQFF. CDR3 sequence (DNA): TGTGCCAGCAGCGGGGGGCAAGTCGCCCACAATGAGCAGTTCTTC.

The rearrangement links TRBV11-2 to TRBJ2-7, with TRBD1 identical over 7 bases. V trimming: 5 bases; J trimming: 6 bases; junction bases outside the gene matches: 13. Germline assignment: CDR1 SGHAT and CDR2 FQNNGV. The CDR3 runs to 15 residues. This CDR3 reads CASSTFRQGRGEQYF. The CDR3 DNA sequence: TGTGCCAGCAGCACATTTCGACAGGGTCGGGGCGAGCAGTACTTC. Based on the CDR3 plus reference TRBV11-2 and TRBJ2-7, the full variable domain is EAGVAQSPRYKIIEKRQSVAFWCNPISGHATLYWYQQILGQGPKLLIQFQNNGVVDDSQLPKDRFSAERLKGVDSTLKIQPAKLEDSAVYLCASSTFRQGRGEQYFGPGTRLTVT.

V usage is TRBV5-5 and J usage is TRBJ1-5; D might be TRBD1 (5 bases). From germline, CDR1 is SGHKS and CDR2 YYEKEE (reference sequence). The V and J ends lost 0 bases and 5 bases respectively, with 9 bases between them. This CDR3 is built from 14 residues. DNA of the CDR3: TGTGCCAGCAGCTTGGCCGGGACCTATCAGCCCCAGCATTTT. Translating gives CASSLAGTYQPQHF.

The chain carries TRBV11-2 and TRBJ2-1, with a possible D match to TRBD2 (6 bases). This CDR3 contains 14 residues. CDR1 and CDR2 (germline): SGHAT, FQNNGV. V was clipped by 3 bases and J by 2 bases, with 8 bases between them. CDR3 coding DNA: TGTGCCAGCAGCTTTGGCGGGACCTACAATGAGCAGTTCTTC. Translated, it gives CASSFGGTYNEQFF.

This rearrangement joins TRBV28 to TRBJ2-1; no clear D. The CDR3 is 14 residues long. V was shortened by 5 bases and J by 5 bases, with 13 bases between the two germline ends. CDR1 and CDR2 (germline): MDHEN, SYDVKM. This CDR3 is CASSTPGVNNEQFF. For the CDR3, the DNA is TGTGCCAGCAGTACCCCTGGAGTGAACAATGAGCAGTTCTTC.

The chain combines TRBV28 with TRBJ1-4; D might be TRBD1 (5 bases). The V gene lost 3 bases and the J gene lost 6 bases, with 14 bases spanning the gap. The CDR3 has 15 residues. Germline lookup yields CDR1 MDHEN and CDR2 SYDVKM. The CDR3 loop reads CASSFRGGADEKLFF. As DNA, the CDR3 is TGTGCCAGCAGTTTTAGGGGCGGGGCGGATGAAAAACTGTTTTTT.

The CDR3 region is CASSDNQETQYF. Written as DNA, the CDR3 is TGTGCCAGCAGTGACAACCAAGAGACCCAGTACTTC. The chain uses TRBV6-1 and TRBJ2-5; no reliable D call. Trimming left V 3 bases short and J 0 bases short, with 2 bases between. Germline lookup yields CDR1 MNHNS and CDR2 SASEGT. CDR3 length: 12 residues.